Below are 29 T cell receptor beta chains sequenced from a single sample in a study of T cell clonality in common variable immunodeficiency. Clones were sequenced by immunoSEQ multiplex PCR, and TCRdb holds only the in-frame ones, with some missing. This sample carries about 66,000 clones and no singletons, and about 1.5% goes to the top ten. Sample: peripheral blood mononuclear cells. The origin of the receptors is a person aged 18-69 years in good health.

This clone was picked up many times. Sequencing ends 3 residues short of the CDR3 end; the germline J gene provides the rest. This chain links TRBV30 with TRBJ2-7; no definite D call. This CDR3 spans 9 amino acids. V lost 7 bases, J lost 3 bases, and 4 bases lay in between. Germline-derived CDR1 and CDR2 are GTSNPN and SVGIG (reference sequence). CDR3 DNA (partial): TGTGCCTTACACTACGAG. As protein: CALHYE. The complete CDR3 sequence is CALHYEQYF.

Many counts were recorded for this clone. The read halts 3 residues ahead of the CDR3 end, with the missing end drawn from the germline J gene. V gene TRBV7-8 combines with J gene TRBJ2-5; weak D call: TRBD1 (6 bases). CDR3 length: 17 amino acids. V lost 7 bases to trimming and J lost 4 bases, with 25 bases between them. Looked up from germline, CDR1 is SGHVS and CDR2 is FQNEAQ. CDR3 bases read: TGTGCCAGCATCTTTGACAGGATGAGGGCCCCAAGAGAGACC. Translating it yields CASIFDRMRAPRET. The whole CDR3 protein is CASIFDRMRAPRETQYF.

This clone was seen ten or more times. An end of the junction differs from the germline gene, which may be a read error. The read gets to within 3 residues of the CDR3 end, and the germline J gene fills in the rest. The V call is TRBV4-2, the J call TRBJ2-7, with D unclear. The CDR3 totals 14 residues. Germline-derived CDR1 and CDR2 are LGHNA and YNFKEQ. The CDR3 bases that were read are TGCGCCAGCAGCCAGAGGCTGGTCTCCTACGAG. Translated, it gives CASSQRLVSYE. The full CDR3 protein is CASSQRLVSYEQYF.

This clone was detected ten times or more. The read comes to an end 3 residues before the CDR3 does, leaving the germline J gene to fill in the end. The chain is built from TRBV6-4 and TRBJ2-2, with D possibly TRBD2 on 6 matching bases. The CDR3 sequence is 16 residues long. Germline assignment: CDR1 MRHNA and CDR2 SNTAGT. V lost 4 bases, J lost 3 bases, and 15 bases lay in between. CDR3 DNA (partial): TGTGCCAGCAGTGCGAGGGCGGGATCCCACACCGGGGAG. Translation: CASSARAGSHTGE. The CDR3 as a whole reads CASSARAGSHTGELFF.

This clone has ten or more counts. The read gets to within 3 residues of the CDR3 end, and the germline J gene fills in the rest. This sequence joins TRBV15 and TRBJ2-7; D remains unclear. The CDR3 is 15 residues long. Trimming stripped 0 bases from V and 1 base from J, with 10 bases between. Germline values: CDR1 LNHNV, CDR2 YYDKDF (reference sequence). CDR3 DNA, as far as it was read: TGTGCCACCAGCAGAGATCTTGTCCCTTCCTACGAG. It codes for CATSRDLVPSYE. The whole CDR3 sequence is CATSRDLVPSYEQYF.

In regard to this clone: The read terminates 3 residues ahead of where the CDR3 ends, so the germline J gene completes it. The chain employs TRBV20-1 and TRBJ2-1; 10 nucleotides align to TRBD2. Germline lookup yields CDR1 DFQATT and CDR2 SNEGSKA (reference sequence). The CDR3 has 14 residues. The V and J ends lost 3 bases and 7 bases, in that order; junction bases with no gene match: 6. The CDR3 loop is CSARAISGRNEQFF. The sequenced CDR3 bases are TGCAGTGCTAGGGCTATTAGCGGGAGGAATGAG.

This clone occurred many times. The CDR3 is cut off 3 residues early in the read; its end comes from the germline J gene. The chain employs TRBV20-1 and TRBJ2-3, with 15 bases matching TRBD2. V dropped 3 bases and J dropped 3; count of bases not matched to a gene: 19. Germline assignment: CDR1 DFQATT and CDR2 SNEGSKA (reference sequence). This CDR3 is 21 amino acids long. CDR3 residues: CSARDESGLAGGPWGTDTQYF. The DNA read from the CDR3 is TGCAGTGCTAGGGATGAATCAGGACTAGCGGGAGGGCCGTGGGGTACAGATACG.

This clone was detected many times. The CDR3 is cut off 3 residues early in the read; its end comes from the germline J gene. The V and J genes are TRBV12-3 or TRBV12-4 and TRBJ2-3; a possible D gene is TRBD2 (5 bases). CDR3 length: 12 residues. V lost 5 bases and J 6 bases, leaving 9 bases between the germline ends. CDR3 residues: CASSREGDTQYF. The CDR3 DNA, read in part, is TGTGCCAGCAGTAGAGAGGGTGATACG.

This clone showed up many times. Read data end 3 residues before the CDR3 end; the end is taken from the germline J gene. This chain uses TRBV20-1 with TRBJ2-5; 8 nucleotides line up with TRBD1. The CDR3 is made up of 15 amino acids. Looked up from germline, CDR1 is DFQATT and CDR2 is SNEGSKA (reference sequence). V lost 0 bases to trimming and J lost 2 bases; unmatched junction nucleotides: 5. CDR3 DNA, as far as it was read: TGCAGTGCTAGAGATTCCCGGACAGGGCAAGAGACC. Encoded protein: CSARDSRTGQET. The whole CDR3 protein is CSARDSRTGQETQYF.

This clone was observed at least ten times. The CDR3 is cut off 3 residues early in the read; its end comes from the germline J gene. The rearrangement links TRBV28 to TRBJ2-7; 9 bases align to TRBD1. Germline assignment: CDR1 MDHEN and CDR2 SYDVKM. Trimming at V came to 7 bases and at J to 1 base, leaving 8 bases not matched to a gene. The CDR3 totals 15 residues. The CDR3 loop reads CASNSRGTGSYEQYF. CDR3 DNA (partial): TGTGCCAGCAATTCGCGGGGGACAGGGTCCTACGAG.

This clone appeared many times. The read ends 3 residues shy of where the CDR3 ends; the end is completed using the germline J gene. V and J are TRBV2 and TRBJ2-7; 7 nucleotides agree with TRBD1. Unmatched junction bases numbered 4, after V lost 2 bases and J lost 3 bases. Germline loops: CDR1 SNHLY, CDR2 FYNNEI. CDR3 length: 14 amino acids. The CDR3: CASSEQGVYYEQYF. CDR3 DNA (partial): TGTGCCAGCAGTGAACAGGGGGTGTACTACGAG.

This clone came up many times. The read stops 3 residues short of the end of the CDR3; the missing end is completed from the germline J gene. The gene calls are TRBV5-6 and TRBJ2-3; 7 bases map to TRBD1. This CDR3 is 15 amino acids long. Trimming removed 3 bases from V and 2 bases from J; junction bases left unmatched: 6. Germline V gene sequence: CDR1 SGHDT, CDR2 YYEEEE. The DNA read from the CDR3 is TGTGCCAGCAGCTCTTCGACAGGGCTCACAGATACG. This codes for CASSSSTGLTDT. In full, the CDR3 reads CASSSSTGLTDTQYF.

This clone was recorded many times. The CDR3 extends 3 residues past the end of the read, so its final part is completed from the germline J gene. The V and J genes are TRBV6-2 or TRBV6-3 and TRBJ2-3, with 11 bases aligning to TRBD2. The junction had 2 bases not matched to a gene; V was cut back by 5 bases and J by 1 base. Germline CDR1 reads MNHEY; CDR2 reads SVGEGT. The CDR3 totals 15 residues. The CDR3 region is CASSRGLAGTDTQYF. CDR3 DNA, as far as it was read: TGTGCCAGCAGTAGGGGACTAGCGGGCACAGATACG.

This clone was counted many times. The sequenced fragment ends 3 residues before the CDR3 boundary, so the rest is inferred from the germline J gene. The chain links TRBV30 to TRBJ2-7; 9 nucleotides align to TRBD1. The V gene's germline CDR1 is GTSNPN and CDR2 SVGIG (reference sequence). The V gene end was trimmed by 3 bases and the J gene end by 3 bases; junction bases not matched to a gene: 9. The CDR3 has 15 amino acids. The CDR3 DNA, read in part, is TGTGCCTGGAGGGCTCGGACAGGGGTAGTCTACGAG. Translating it yields CAWRARTGVVYE. The entire CDR3 protein reads CAWRARTGVVYEQYF.

This clone was found many times. Coverage ceases 3 residues before the CDR3 finishes, and the germline J gene fills in the end. V usage is TRBV4-1 and J usage is TRBJ2-2; 13 bases agree with TRBD2. From germline, CDR1 is MGHRA and CDR2 YSYEKL. The V and J ends lost 0 bases and 6 bases, in that order; junction bases with no gene match: 4. The CDR3 has 17 amino acids. This CDR3 reads CASSQDRTSGRPGELFF. CDR3 DNA, as far as it was read: TGCGCCAGCAGCCAAGATCGGACTAGCGGGAGACCCGGGGAG.

This clone was detected many times. A read error may produce the germline difference seen at one junction end. The CDR3 end lies 3 residues beyond the end of the read and is filled in from the germline J gene. The rearrangement joins TRBV4-2 to TRBJ2-3, with 8 nucleotides matching TRBD2. Germline-derived CDR1 and CDR2 are LGHNA and YNFKEQ. The CDR3 covers 17 residues. The covered CDR3 bases are TGCGCCAGCAGCCAAGCCTTTACGGGAGGGGGTACAGATACG. Protein product: CASSQAFTGGGTDT. The whole CDR3 region reads CASSQAFTGGGTDTQYF.

The sample holds many counts of this clone. The read stops 3 residues short of the end of the CDR3; the missing end is completed from the germline J gene. The chain carries TRBV28 and TRBJ1-5; D is possibly TRBD1 (6 bases). V was shortened by 3 bases and J by 3 bases, with 9 bases between the two germline ends. Germline CDR1 is MDHEN and CDR2 is SYDVKM. CDR3 length equals 14 residues. The sequenced part of the CDR3 DNA is TGTGCCAGCAGTTTGGACAGCTTCAATCAGCCC. It translates to CASSLDSFNQP. The full CDR3 is CASSLDSFNQPQHF.

This clone was counted at least ten times. Read sequence stops 3 residues before the CDR3 end, and the germline J gene provides the missing end. The identical CDR3 is also encoded by other nucleotide sequences in the sample. The gene calls are TRBV5-1 and TRBJ2-5, with unresolved D. Germline CDR1 SGHRS, CDR2 YFSETQ. This CDR3 is built from 14 residues. V lost 0 bases, J lost 2 bases, and 8 bases lay in between. CDR3 sequence: CASSLGQGQETQYF. CDR3 DNA, as far as it was read: TGCGCCAGCAGCTTGGGTCAAGGGCAAGAGACC. Full variable domain (remainder filled in from reference TRBV5-1 and TRBJ2-5): KAGVTQTPRYLIKTRGQQVTLSCSPISGHRSVSWYQQTPGQGLQFLFEYFSETQRNKGNFPGRFSGRQFSNSRSEMNVSTLELGDSALYLCASSLGQGQETQYFGPGTRLLVL.

This clone was observed at least ten times. Read sequence stops 3 residues before the CDR3 end, and the germline J gene provides the missing end. This chain uses TRBV29-1 with TRBJ2-3; 9 nucleotides align to TRBD2. The CDR3 has 14 amino acids. Per the germline V gene, CDR1 is SQVTM and CDR2 is ANQGSEA. The ends lost 3 bases at V and 3 bases at J; junction bases unmatched: 4. The CDR3 DNA, read in part, is TGCAGCGTTGAGCCCAGCGGGAGGACAGATACG. Protein sequence: CSVEPSGRTDT. In full, the CDR3 reads CSVEPSGRTDTQYF.

This clone was detected a few times. Read data end 3 residues before the CDR3 end; the end is taken from the germline J gene. The V call is TRBV7-9, the J call TRBJ2-3; D gene ambiguous. V dropped 5 bases and J dropped 2 bases, with 8 bases sitting between them. CDR3 length: 13 amino acids. Germline V lookup: CDR1 SEHNR, CDR2 FQNEAQ (reference sequence). The DNA read from the CDR3 is TGTGCCAGCAGCACAGAGATCACAGATACG. Protein product: CASSTEITDT. The entire CDR3 is CASSTEITDTQYF.

This clone was observed many times. The CDR3 end is not reached by the read, which stops 3 residues before it; the germline J gene fills it in. The V gene is TRBV20-1, the J gene TRBJ2-2; TRBD2 aligns across 8 bases. The ends lost 5 bases at V and 2 bases at J; junction bases unmatched: 4. CDR1 is DFQATT and CDR2 is SNEGSKA in the germline V gene (reference sequence). The CDR3 consists of 14 residues. The CDR3 DNA, read in part, is TGCAGTGCTCTTAGCGGGGCTAACACCGGGGAG. Encoded protein: CSALSGANTGE. The full CDR3 reads CSALSGANTGELFF.

This clone was recorded many times. The read halts 3 residues ahead of the CDR3 end, with the missing end drawn from the germline J gene. The chain has TRBV19 and TRBJ2-1; 14 positions match TRBD2. This CDR3 comprises 18 residues. After removal of 9 bases from V and 3 bases from J, the junction contained 13 bases not matched to a gene. Germline assignment: CDR1 LNHDA and CDR2 SQIVND (reference sequence). The CDR3 sequence is CARFPGLAGVQNYNEQFF. The sequenced CDR3 bases are TGTGCCAGATTTCCGGGACTAGCGGGAGTCCAAAACTACAATGAG.

This clone was recorded many times. The sequence runs out 3 residues before the end of the CDR3; the remainder is reconstructed from the germline J gene. The chain recombines TRBV5-1 with TRBJ1-2; D perhaps matches TRBD1 (5 bases). Germline lookup yields CDR1 SGHRS and CDR2 YFSETQ. The ends were cut back, 0 bases at V and 4 bases at J, with 13 bases in the middle. This CDR3 is 15 amino acids long. The sequenced CDR3 bases are TGCGCCAGCAGCTTGGCCACACAGGCTACCTATGGC. It translates to CASSLATQATYG. From start to end, the CDR3 is CASSLATQATYGYTF.

This clone has at least ten counts. From the germline J gene comes the end of the CDR3, since the read stops 3 residues before it. The chain is built from TRBV2 and TRBJ2-5; the D is unclear. This CDR3 region has 11 residues. In germline, CDR1 is SNHLY, CDR2 FYNNEI. The V and J ends lost 2 bases and 6 bases respectively, with 4 bases between them. The CDR3 bases that were read are TGTGCCAGCAGTGAATATCAGACC. Amino acid sequence: CASSEYQT. The complete CDR3 reads CASSEYQTQYF.

This clone occurred many times. The read comes to an end 3 residues before the CDR3 does, leaving the germline J gene to fill in the end. The chain joins TRBV18 to TRBJ2-3; D is perhaps TRBD2 (6 bases). Looked up from germline, CDR1 is KGHSH and CDR2 is LQKENI. This CDR3 has 15 residues. Trimming took off 0 bases at V and 1 base at J, with 8 bases between the two ends. The CDR3 loop reads CASSPPGTRTDTQYF. The CDR3 bases that were read are TGTGCCAGCTCACCACCGGGGACTCGCACAGATACG.

This clone was counted at least ten times. At one end the junction does not follow the germline gene, possibly because of a read error. The observed sequence ends 3 residues before the CDR3 terminus, with the missing tail filled in from the germline J gene. This chain links TRBV4-2 with TRBJ2-7, with a tentative D call TRBD2 (6 bases). CDR3 size: 14 residues. In germline, CDR1 is LGHNA, CDR2 YNFKEQ. The CDR3: CASSQDPGGYEQYF. CDR3 DNA (partial): TGCGCCAGCAGCCAAGATCCCGGGGGCTACGAG.

The sample holds many counts of this clone. The CDR3 extends 3 residues past the end of the read, so its final part is completed from the germline J gene. The rearrangement links TRBV20-1 to TRBJ1-2, with TRBD1 identical over 9 bases. The CDR3 is made up of 16 amino acids. Germline V gene sequence: CDR1 DFQATT, CDR2 SNEGSKA (reference sequence). CDR3: CSARDPTGGTLWAYTF. The sequenced CDR3 bases are TGCAGTGCTAGAGATCCGACAGGGGGAACTCTATGGGCC.

This clone was seen at least ten times. The CDR3 extends 3 residues past the end of the read, so its final part is completed from the germline J gene. The rearrangement links TRBV9 to TRBJ2-7, with 14 bases matching TRBD2. V was pared by 1 base and J by 5 bases, with 5 bases of the junction left unmatched. Germline CDR1 and CDR2: SGDLS and YYNGEE. The CDR3 is made up of 16 amino acids. CDR3 loop: CASSVSGTSGSHEQYF. CDR3 bases read: TGTGCCAGCAGCGTATCGGGGACTAGCGGGAGCCACGAG.

The table lists this clone with many counts. The read finishes 3 residues shy of the CDR3 end, and the germline J gene is used to complete it. The chain has TRBV18 and TRBJ2-1; perhaps TRBD1 as D (5 bases). The CDR3 extends over 15 amino acids. Trimming took 5 bases from V and 0 from J, leaving 11 bases between them. The germline CDR1 and CDR2 sequences are KGHSH and LQKENI. CDR3 DNA (partial): TGTGCCAGCTCAGAACTTCAGGGCTCCTACAATGAG. The encoded protein is CASSELQGSYNE. The CDR3 as a whole reads CASSELQGSYNEQFF.